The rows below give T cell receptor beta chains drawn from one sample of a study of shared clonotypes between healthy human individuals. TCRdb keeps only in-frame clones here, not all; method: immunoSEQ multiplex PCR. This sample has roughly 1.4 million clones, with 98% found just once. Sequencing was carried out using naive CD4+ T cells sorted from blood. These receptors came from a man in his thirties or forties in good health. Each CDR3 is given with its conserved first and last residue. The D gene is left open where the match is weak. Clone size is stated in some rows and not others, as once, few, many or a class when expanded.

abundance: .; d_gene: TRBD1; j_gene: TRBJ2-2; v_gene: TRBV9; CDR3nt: TGTGCCAGCAGACAGGGGCCCACCGGGGAGCTGTTTTTT; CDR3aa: CASRQGPTGELFF
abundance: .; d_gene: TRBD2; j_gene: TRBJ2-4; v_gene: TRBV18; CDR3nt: TGTGCCAGCTCACCATCATCAACGTCCGCGGGAGGAAACATTCAGTACTTC; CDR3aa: CASSPSSTSAGGNIQYF
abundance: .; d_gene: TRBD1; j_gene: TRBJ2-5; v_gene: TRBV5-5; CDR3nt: TGTGCCAGCAGCCCCGGACAGGGTGCGTTGGAGACCCAGTACTTC; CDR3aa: CASSPGQGALETQYF
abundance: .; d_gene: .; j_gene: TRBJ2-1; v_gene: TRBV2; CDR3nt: TGTGCCAGCAGCCAGTCTTTGATCGGCTTCAATCGCTATTTCACGAATGAGCAGTTCTTC; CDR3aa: CASSQSLIGFNRYFTNEQFF
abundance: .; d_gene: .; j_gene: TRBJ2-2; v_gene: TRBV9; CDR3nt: TGTGCCAGCAGCTTAAGATCGGTCATGGAAGGGGAGCTGTTTTTT; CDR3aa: CASSLRSVMEGELFF
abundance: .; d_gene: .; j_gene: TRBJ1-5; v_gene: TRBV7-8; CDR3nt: TGTGCCAGCAGCTTAGAGTCGGCACAGCCCCAGCATTTT; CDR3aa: CASSLESAQPQHF
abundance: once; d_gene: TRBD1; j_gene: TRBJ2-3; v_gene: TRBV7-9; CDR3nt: TGTGCGGTTCGGACAGGGAACACAGATACGCAGTATTTT; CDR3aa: CAVRTGNTDTQYF
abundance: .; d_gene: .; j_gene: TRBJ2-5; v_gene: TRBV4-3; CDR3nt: TGCGCCAGCAGCCAGGCGGGACGGGAGACCCAGTACTTC; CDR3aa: CASSQAGRETQYF
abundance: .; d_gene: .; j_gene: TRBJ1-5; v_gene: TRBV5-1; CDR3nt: TGCGCCAGCAGCCTAGACGGGGATCAGCCCCAGCATTTT; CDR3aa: CASSLDGDQPQHF
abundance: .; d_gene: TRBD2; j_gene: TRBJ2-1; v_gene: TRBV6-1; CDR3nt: TGTGCCAGCAGTGAACTAGCGGGAGCGGGGGATGAGCAGTTCTTC; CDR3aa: CASSELAGAGDEQFF
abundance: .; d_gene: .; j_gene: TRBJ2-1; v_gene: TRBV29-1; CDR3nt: TGCAGCGTTGTTGTCGGCAATGAGCAGTTCTTC; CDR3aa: CSVVVGNEQFF
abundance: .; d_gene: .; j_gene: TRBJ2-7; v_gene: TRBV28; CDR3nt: TGTGCCAGCACCTACAGGGAGCCCTACGAGCAGTACTTC; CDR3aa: CASTYREPYEQYF
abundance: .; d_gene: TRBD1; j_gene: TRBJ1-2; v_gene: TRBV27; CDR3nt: TGTGCCAGCAGTCACCGATCGGACAGGAACTATGGCTACACCTTC; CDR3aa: CASSHRSDRNYGYTF
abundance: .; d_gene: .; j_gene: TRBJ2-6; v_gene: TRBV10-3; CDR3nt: TGTGCCATCAGTGGGGCCGGGGCCAACGTCCTGACTTTC; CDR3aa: CAISGAGANVLTF
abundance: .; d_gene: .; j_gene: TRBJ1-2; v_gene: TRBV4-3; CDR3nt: TGCGCCAGCAGCCAAGAAACAGGCCGCTGGGGCTACACCTTC; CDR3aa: CASSQETGRWGYTF
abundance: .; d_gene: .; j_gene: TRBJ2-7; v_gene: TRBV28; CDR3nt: TGTGCCAGCAGCAGTATAGCGGAGTACGAGCAGTACTTC; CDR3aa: CASSSIAEYEQYF
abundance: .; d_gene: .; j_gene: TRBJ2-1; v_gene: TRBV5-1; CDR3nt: TGCGCCAGCAGCCAGCAGGCAGACTCCTACAATGAGCAGTTCTTC; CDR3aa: CASSQQADSYNEQFF
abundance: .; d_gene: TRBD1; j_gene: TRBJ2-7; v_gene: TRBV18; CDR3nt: TGTGCCAGCTCAATTTCACAGGGGGCCTACGAGCAGTACTTC; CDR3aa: CASSISQGAYEQYF
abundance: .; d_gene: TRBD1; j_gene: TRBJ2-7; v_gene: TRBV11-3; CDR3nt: TGTGCCAGCAGCTTAGATAGCAGTGGACAGGGTTTTCACGAGCAGTACTTC; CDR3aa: CASSLDSSGQGFHEQYF
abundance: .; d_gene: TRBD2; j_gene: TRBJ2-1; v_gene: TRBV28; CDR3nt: TGTGCCAGCAGCCAGGGACTAGCGGGAGTCAATGAGCAGTTCTTC; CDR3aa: CASSQGLAGVNEQFF
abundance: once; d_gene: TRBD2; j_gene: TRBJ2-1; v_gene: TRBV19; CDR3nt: TGTGCCAGTAGTATATCAGCGGGAGGTCGGGAATCCTACAATGAGCAGTTCTTC; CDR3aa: CASSISAGGRESYNEQFF
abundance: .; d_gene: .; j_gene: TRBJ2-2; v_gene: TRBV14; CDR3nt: TGTGCCAGCAGCTTCCACGCCCCCGCGAACACCGGGGAGCTGTTTTTT; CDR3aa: CASSFHAPANTGELFF
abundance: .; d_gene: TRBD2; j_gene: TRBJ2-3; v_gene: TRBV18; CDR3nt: TGTGCCAGCTCACCACTAGCGGGAGGTAACACAGATACGCAGTATTTT; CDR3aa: CASSPLAGGNTDTQYF
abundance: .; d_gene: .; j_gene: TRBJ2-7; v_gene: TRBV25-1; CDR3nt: TGTGCCAGCAGTGAATTCGGGGGATTCTCCTACGAGCAGTACTTC; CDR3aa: CASSEFGGFSYEQYF
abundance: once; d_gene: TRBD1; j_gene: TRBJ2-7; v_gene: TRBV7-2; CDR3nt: TGTGCCAGCAGCCAGGATCGTGGACAGGGGACCTACGAGCAGTACTTC; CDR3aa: CASSQDRGQGTYEQYF
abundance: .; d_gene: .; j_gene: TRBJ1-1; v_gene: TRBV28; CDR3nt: TGTGCCAGCAGGGAAACTGAAGCTTTCTTT; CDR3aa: CASRETEAFF
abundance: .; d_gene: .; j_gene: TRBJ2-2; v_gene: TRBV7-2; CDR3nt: TGTGCCAGCAGCCTGGGACCCATGAACACCGGGGAGCTGTTTTTT; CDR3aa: CASSLGPMNTGELFF
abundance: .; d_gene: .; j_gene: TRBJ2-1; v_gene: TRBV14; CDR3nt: TGTGCCAGCAGCCATGGTGGCGGCCTGGAGCAGTTCTTC; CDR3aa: CASSHGGGLEQFF
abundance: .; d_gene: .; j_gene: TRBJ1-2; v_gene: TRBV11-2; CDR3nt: TGTGCCAGCAGCGCAGGGACGGCTAACTATGGCTACACCTTC; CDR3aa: CASSAGTANYGYTF
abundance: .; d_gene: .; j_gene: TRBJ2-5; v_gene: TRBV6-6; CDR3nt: TGTGCCTCCCGTCTCAGGAATCAAGAGACCCAGTACTTC; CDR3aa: CASRLRNQETQYF
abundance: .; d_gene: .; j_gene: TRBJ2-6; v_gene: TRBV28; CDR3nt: TGTGCCAGCAGTTCCCCAGGGGGGAATGGGGCCAACGTCCTGACTTTC; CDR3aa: CASSSPGGNGANVLTF